These 10 T cell receptor beta chains share one sample of origin, sequenced in a study of T cell repertoires in cytomegalovirus infection (dated by TCRdb to about 2019). Sequenced on an Illumina HiSeq 1500. TCRdb passed the public sequencing reads through fastp at Q25 and MiXCR, retaining productive beta sequences. Identical CDR3 proteins give one entry, which carries the most common genes and DNA. The table for this sample lists roughly 700,000 distinct CDR3 sequences; around a third of them were counted only once. The ten top clones hold 18% of the sample. The treatment or condition label of this sample denotes: in vitro stimulation with specific CMV peptide epitopes to enrich CMV-specific T cells. Antigens of these TCRs are unknown. Sequenced material: cultured PBMCs, taken from culture after CMV antigen stimulation. Receptors were obtained from a human donor in good health (CMV status not recorded). Some clones in this sample may be carry-over from other donors' samples.

This rearrangement joins TRBV4-3 to TRBJ1-1; D gene ambiguous. Germline V gene lookup returns CDR1 LGHNA and CDR2 YSLEER. The ends were cut back, 1 base at V and 10 bases at J, with 16 bases in the middle. The length of the CDR3 is 14 residues. The DNA for the CDR3 is TGCGCCAGCAGCCAAGGGTTCCAGGTCCCGGGAGCTTTCTTT. Amino acid sequence: CASSQGFQVPGAFF.

The count of this clonotype is one. The J gene is TRBJ1-2, the V gene TRBV12-3 or TRBV12-4; no clear D gene. V was shortened by 6 bases and J by 1 base, with 15 bases between the two germline ends. This CDR3 is built from 15 residues. Written as DNA, the CDR3 is TGTGCCAGCAGCTTGACCCCCGATGGTAACTATGGCTACACCTTC. Protein: CASSLTPDGNYGYTF.

This clonotype has only a few counts. This chain connects TRBV7-2 to TRBJ2-1; 12 nucleotides agree with TRBD2. Germline loops: CDR1 SGHTA, CDR2 FQGNSA. V dropped 3 bases and J dropped 7; count of bases not matched to a gene: 7. CDR3 size: 16 residues. The chain's CDR3 is CASSLHSSGGGNEQFF. DNA for the CDR3: TGTGCCAGCAGCTTGCACTCTAGCGGGGGGGGTAATGAGCAGTTCTTC.

At least ten counts were recorded for this clonotype. The chain uses TRBV7-6 and TRBJ2-1, with 11 positions matching TRBD2. Unmatched junction bases numbered 26, after V lost 5 bases and J lost 8 bases. The CDR3 runs 21 residues. CDR1 and CDR2 (germline): SGHVS, FNYEAQ. As DNA, the CDR3 is TGTGCCAGCAGCCTACATTACCGGACTAGCGGGCAATACCGCACGGTGGATGAGCAGTTCTTC. It is translated as CASSLHYRTSGQYRTVDEQFF. Combining the CDR3 with reference TRBV7-6 and TRBJ2-1 gives the whole variable domain GAGVSQSPRYKVTKRGQDVALRCDPISGHVSLYWYRQALGQGPEFLTYFNYEAQQDKSGLPNDRFSAERPEGSISTLTIQRTEQRDSAMYRCASSLHYRTSGQYRTVDEQFFGPGTRLTVL.

This clonotype was picked up a small number of times. The chain joins TRBV4-1 to TRBJ2-7, with TRBD1 identical over 8 bases. The germline V gene has CDR1 MGHRA and CDR2 YSYEKL. This CDR3 has 18 amino acids. With V trimmed by 0 bases and J by 4 bases, 14 bases remained unmatched. DNA for the CDR3: TGCGCCAGCAGCCAAGATCTATATGGGACAGGAGACCTATACGAGCAGTACTTC. Encoded protein: CASSQDLYGTGDLYEQYF.

The chain has TRBV6-8 and TRBJ2-3, with 9 positions matching TRBD1. CDR3 length: 14 amino acids. J gave up 2 bases and V 8 bases, and 5 bases lay outside the gene matches. Per germline, CDR1 MNHGY and CDR2 SAAAGT. The CDR3 loop reads CASGDRGNTDTQYF. CDR3 sequence (DNA): TGTGCCAGCGGCGACAGGGGGAACACAGATACGCAGTATTTT.

This clonotype was detected ten times or more. The chain is built from TRBV5-6 and TRBJ2-5; TRBD2 is a possible D gene (5 bases). Germline CDR1 and CDR2: SGHDT and YYEEEE. The CDR3 totals 13 residues. The germline V and J ends were trimmed by 2 bases and 5 bases, with 10 bases remaining between them. CDR3 DNA: TGTGCCAGCAGCTTAGGGAGACGGGAGACCCAGTACTTC. Its protein is CASSLGRRETQYF.

The rearrangement joins TRBV4-2 to TRBJ2-7; a possible D gene is TRBD1 (6 bases). The CDR3 extends over 15 amino acids. Per germline, CDR1 LGHNA and CDR2 YNFKEQ. Trimming removed 3 bases at V and 3 bases at J, with 15 bases between. The DNA for the CDR3 is TGTGCCAGCAGCCACTTAACAGGGAACCGCTACGAGCAGTACTTC. It is translated as CASSHLTGNRYEQYF.

This clonotype came up a few times. This chain links TRBV7-9 with TRBJ1-2; 8 nucleotides align to TRBD1. The V gene's germline CDR1 is SEHNR and CDR2 FQNEAQ (reference sequence). J was trimmed by 2 bases and V by 11 bases; bases with no gene match: 4. The CDR3 runs 12 residues. CDR3: CAGRDRNYGYTF. The CDR3 DNA reads as TGTGCCGGGCGGGACAGGAACTATGGCTACACCTTC.

V gene TRBV20-1 combines with J gene TRBJ2-5, with 8 nucleotides matching TRBD2. The CDR3 contains 12 residues. Germline loops: CDR1 DFQATT, CDR2 SNEGSKA (reference sequence). CDR3 protein: CSPAGGEETQYF. The CDR3 coding sequence is TGCAGCCCCGCGGGGGGAGAAGAGACCCAGTACTTC.